The 23 T cell receptor beta chains below were found in one sample sequenced in a study of T cells after yellow fever vaccination. A single record per CDR3 protein comes from TCRdb applying MiXCR to the 5' RACE reads. The data hold hundreds of thousands of distinct CDR3 sequences, with approximately 15% observed a single time. This specimen was PBMCs, taken on the day of the yellow fever booster vaccination. The receptors shown here come from a man aged 30-40 years who received the YFV17D yellow fever vaccine.

The CDR3 nucleotides are TGCAGCGTCACCCCAACACGAGATTTTGAGACCCAGTACTTC. It translates to CSVTPTRDFETQYF. The chain is built from TRBV29-1 and TRBJ2-5; D not certain. Trimming shortened V by 6 bases and J by 5 bases, and 19 bases separated the two germline ends. Germline lookup yields CDR1 SQVTM and CDR2 ANQGSEA. The CDR3 extends over 14 amino acids. The whole variable domain, filled in from reference TRBV29-1 and TRBJ2-5, reads SAVISQKPSRDICQRGTSLTIQCQVDSQVTMMFWYRQQPGQSLTLIATANQGSEATYESGFVIDKFPISRPNLTFSTLTVSNMSPEDSSIYLCSVTPTRDFETQYFGPGTRLLVL.

The chain is built from TRBV9 and TRBJ2-3; unclear D gene. Germline V gene lookup returns CDR1 SGDLS and CDR2 YYNGEE. The CDR3 has 16 residues. V lost 5 bases, J lost 6 bases, and 22 bases lay in between. CDR3 protein: CASSGRHNTYVDTQYF. The DNA for the CDR3 is TGTGCCAGCAGTGGCAGACACAACACTTATGTGGATACGCAGTATTTT.

Many counts were recorded for this clonotype. The chain employs TRBV7-9 and TRBJ2-5; no firm D call. This CDR3 is 11 amino acids long. Per the germline V gene, CDR1 is SEHNR and CDR2 is FQNEAQ (reference sequence). Trimming took off 4 bases at V and 2 bases at J, with 2 bases between the two ends. In DNA form, the CDR3 reads TGTGCCAGCAGCTGGCAAGAGACCCAGTACTTC. It translates to CASSWQETQYF. The full variable domain, completed using reference TRBV7-9 and TRBJ2-5, is DTGVSQNPRHKITKRGQNVTFRCDPISEHNRLYWYRQTLGQGPEFLTYFQNEAQLEKSRLLSDRFSAERPKGSFSTLEIQRTEQGDSAMYLCASSWQETQYFGPGTRLLVL.

DNA of the CDR3: TGTGCCAGCACCTCCCGATTGGATGAGACCCAGTACTTC. It yields the protein CASTSRLDETQYF. V is TRBV14 and J is TRBJ2-5; D is unresolved. The V gene lost 7 bases and the J gene lost 5 bases, with 14 bases spanning the gap. CDR3 size: 13 residues. The germline CDR1 and CDR2 sequences are SGHDN and FVKESK.

This clonotype was detected a few times. V gene TRBV20-1 combines with J gene TRBJ2-5; 15 nucleotides agree with TRBD2. The CDR3 is 16 amino acids. The V gene's germline CDR1 is DFQATT and CDR2 SNEGSKA (reference sequence). Germline trimming cut 0 bases from V and 3 bases from J; bases unmatched to any gene: 2. Written as DNA, the CDR3 is TGCAGTGCTAGAGAAGGACTAGCGGGAGGGAAAGAGACCCAGTACTTC. Its translation: CSAREGLAGGKETQYF.

This clonotype was observed a few times. V usage is TRBV20-1 and J usage is TRBJ2-2; D gene ambiguous. CDR3 length: 16 residues. Trimming removed 0 bases from V and 1 base from J, with 12 bases in between. Germline CDR1 and CDR2: DFQATT and SNEGSKA (reference sequence). The CDR3 region is CSARDPRTGNTGELFF. In DNA, the CDR3 is TGCAGTGCTAGAGATCCCCGGACGGGGAACACCGGGGAGCTGTTTTTT.

The rearrangement links TRBV4-3 to TRBJ2-7; D unresolved. There are 14 residues in the CDR3. Germline assignment: CDR1 LGHNA and CDR2 YSLEER. V lost 1 base and J lost 7, with 14 bases in between. The CDR3: CASSQGAPSYEQYF. DNA for the CDR3: TGCGCCAGCAGCCAAGGAGCGCCCTCTTATGAGCAGTACTTC.

This clonotype was detected only a few times. The chain is built from TRBV5-1 and TRBJ1-1; D unclear. The CDR3 has 14 residues. CDR1 is SGHRS, CDR2 YFSETQ, per germline. V was clipped by 3 bases and J by 2 bases, with 11 bases between them. Here the CDR3 DNA reads TGCGCCAGCAGCTCCTTGGCCTCTAACACTGAAGCTTTCTTT. Translating gives CASSSLASNTEAFF.

This clonotype was counted between two and nine times. The chain carries TRBV4-3 and TRBJ2-1; 8 bases are a match to TRBD2. Germline CDR1 is LGHNA and CDR2 is YSLEER. CDR3 size: 18 residues. The junction had 12 bases not matched to a gene; V was cut back by 0 bases and J by 5 bases. The CDR3 spells CASSQEGLAGRLHNEQFF. The CDR3 DNA follows: TGCGCCAGCAGCCAAGAAGGGCTAGCGGGTAGACTACACAATGAGCAGTTCTTC.

This clonotype was detected a few times. The chain employs TRBV5-6 and TRBJ1-4; no reliable D call. This CDR3 has 13 amino acids. Trimming pared 2 bases from V and 8 bases from J, leaving 10 bases between. Looked up from germline, CDR1 is SGHDT and CDR2 is YYEEEE. CDR3 amino acids: CASSFTAGEKLFF. In DNA, the CDR3 is TGTGCCAGCAGCTTTACGGCGGGCGAAAAACTGTTTTTT.

This clonotype has at least ten counts. This chain joins TRBV5-1 and TRBJ2-6, with D possibly matching TRBD1 (5 bases). The ends were cut back, 1 base at V and 4 bases at J, with 9 bases in the middle. Germline V gives CDR1 SGHRS, CDR2 YFSETQ. The CDR3 has 15 residues. The CDR3 protein is CASSLFGAGANVLTF. The CDR3, as DNA: TGCGCCAGCAGCTTGTTTGGGGCCGGGGCCAACGTCCTGACTTTC.

The V and J genes are TRBV5-4 and TRBJ2-7; 8 bases fit TRBD1. Germline V gene sequence: CDR1 SGHNT, CDR2 YYREEE (reference sequence). V was pared by 3 bases and J by 2 bases, with 7 bases of the junction left unmatched. The CDR3 has 15 residues. DNA for the CDR3: TGTGCCAGCAGCTCGACAGGGGCGCGCCCCTACGAGCAGTACTTC. Translation: CASSSTGARPYEQYF.

This clonotype showed up just a few times. The rearrangement joins TRBV7-2 to TRBJ2-3; maybe TRBD2 (6 bases). The germline gives CDR1 SGHTA, CDR2 FQGNSA. V lost 1 base and J lost 5, with 10 bases in between. This CDR3 comprises 14 residues. CDR3: CASSLDGGLDTQYF. The CDR3, as DNA: TGTGCCAGCAGCTTAGATGGGGGGTTAGATACGCAGTATTTT. Together with reference TRBV7-2 and TRBJ2-3, the CDR3 gives the full variable domain: GAGVSQSPSNKVTEKGKDVELRCDPISGHTALYWYRQSLGQGLEFLIYFQGNSAPDKSGLPSDRFSAERTGGSVSTLTIQRTQQEDSAVYLCASSLDGGLDTQYFGPGTRLTVL.

In this sample, this clonotype turned up a few times. This chain links TRBV28 with TRBJ2-1; D ambiguous. The CDR3 is 11 residues long. Germline values: CDR1 MDHEN, CDR2 SYDVKM. Trimming cost V 3 bases and J 14 bases, with 11 bases left between them. In DNA, the CDR3 is TGTGCCAGCAGTTTTGAGGCTAGGAAGTTCTTC. This translates into CASSFEARKFF.

This clonotype appeared a few times. V and J are TRBV20-1 and TRBJ1-5; D possibly corresponds to TRBD1 (6 bases). The CDR3 contains 17 residues. Trimming left V 0 bases short and J 1 base short, with 16 bases between. CDR1 DFQATT and CDR2 SNEGSKA come from the germline V gene (reference sequence). The CDR3 sequence: CSARDPAGDLSNQPQHF. DNA for the CDR3: TGCAGTGCTAGAGATCCCGCAGGGGACTTGAGCAATCAGCCCCAGCATTTT.

The rearrangement links TRBV4-3 to TRBJ1-4; 7 bases line up with TRBD1. This CDR3 is built from 19 residues. Germline assignment: CDR1 LGHNA and CDR2 YSLEER. V dropped 0 bases and J dropped 0; count of bases not matched to a gene: 10. CDR3 sequence: CASSQEIRDRGATNEKLFF. DNA for the CDR3: TGCGCCAGCAGCCAAGAAATCCGGGACAGAGGTGCAACTAATGAAAAACTGTTTTTT.

There are a few counts of this clonotype. The chain couples TRBV5-1 to TRBJ2-1, with a tentative D call TRBD2 (6 bases). Germline CDR1 is SGHRS and CDR2 is YFSETQ. The CDR3 spans 16 residues. Trimming removed 5 bases from V and 6 bases from J, with 21 bases in between. This chain's CDR3 is CASSNRRVGYGNEQFF. As DNA, the CDR3 is TGCGCCAGCAGTAACCGGAGGGTGGGGTACGGCAATGAGCAGTTCTTC.

The rearrangement uses TRBV2 and TRBJ2-3; no definite D call. Trimming removed 7 bases at V and 1 base at J, with 15 bases between. Germline-derived CDR1 and CDR2 are SNHLY and FYNNEI. The CDR3 totals 15 residues. CDR3 loop: CASTHPVAGTDTQYF. CDR3 DNA: TGTGCCAGCACCCACCCTGTGGCTGGCACAGATACGCAGTATTTT.

This chain connects TRBV28 to TRBJ2-7; TRBD1 is a possible D gene (6 bases). V was trimmed by 6 bases and J by 5 bases, leaving 20 bases between them. CDR3 length: 15 amino acids. The germline V gene has CDR1 MDHEN and CDR2 SYDVKM. This CDR3 is CASSPPAGVGNEQYF. As DNA, the CDR3 is TGTGCCAGCAGCCCACCGGCAGGGGTCGGCAACGAGCAGTACTTC.

This sequence joins TRBV5-1 and TRBJ2-2; 9 bases are a match to TRBD2. Germline lookup yields CDR1 SGHRS and CDR2 YFSETQ. Trimming at V came to 3 bases and at J to 4 bases, leaving 4 bases not matched to a gene. The CDR3 length is 15 residues. The CDR3 sequence is CASSYSGSATGELFF. The CDR3 nucleotides read TGCGCCAGCAGCTATAGCGGGAGCGCCACCGGGGAGCTGTTTTTT.

The sample holds a few counts of this clonotype. J is TRBJ1-2 and V is TRBV12-3 or TRBV12-4; D gene unclear. CDR3 length: 11 residues. Trimming pared 7 bases from V and 4 bases from J, leaving 7 bases between. Here the CDR3 DNA reads TGTGCCAGCACGAGCCTCTATGGCTACACCTTC. This encodes CASTSLYGYTF.

The gene calls are TRBV5-1 and TRBJ2-1; the D call may be TRBD1 or TRBD2 (5 bases each). Trimming cost V 4 bases and J 12 bases, with 17 bases left between them. Germline values: CDR1 SGHRS, CDR2 YFSETQ. The CDR3 has 13 residues. CDR3 region: CASSPGGGDMQFF. In DNA form, the CDR3 reads TGCGCCAGCAGCCCCGGTGGGGGAGATATGCAGTTCTTC.

The J gene is TRBJ1-2, the V gene TRBV20-1; 7 nucleotides align to TRBD1. Germline-derived CDR1 and CDR2 are DFQATT and SNEGSKA (reference sequence). Losses at the gene ends were 6 bases for V and 8 bases for J; bases not matched to a gene: 12. CDR3 size: 13 residues. CDR3 protein: CSAPRQGRSGYTF. In nucleotides, the CDR3 is TGCAGTGCACCTAGACAGGGAAGGTCGGGCTACACCTTC.